This T cell receptor beta chain was sequenced for a study of T cell responses to AZD1222 COVID-19 vaccine (dated by TCRdb to the early 2020s). General notes on the study: AZD1222 recipients given second doses at about 4 weeks or at about 12 weeks were pooled, since spike-specific TCR depth and breadth were not found to differ between the two schedules. A total of 233 trial participants underwent TCR sequencing, of whom about 210 received two doses of AZD1222 and about 25 received two doses of the MenACWY control vaccine. Trial participants were enrolled into age subgroups of 18-55, 56-69 and 70-plus years, which contained around 140, 26 and 57 TCR-sequenced participants, respectively.

The CDR3 regions of human TCRbeta chains were subjected to immunosequencing. The study's processing was this. Repertoire TCRs were checked for matches against a reference library of SARS-CoV-2-specific TCRs that had been generated using the MIRA antigen-specificity platform. Breadth meant the fraction of unique TCRs that were SARS-CoV-2-associated, whereas depth meant the fraction of total T cells that were SARS-CoV-2-associated. Each spike-specific TCR was assigned to its reactive spike region and to a CD4 or CD8 class using the MIRA data. Log10-transformed breadth and depth values were compared by one-way ANOVA with Sidak's multiple comparisons tests. The source is immuneACCESS, and TCRdb retained only in-frame sequences with V and J called. Part of the clones is not carried over; for the studies checked, unresolved V genes explain less than half of this, and the remainder is unexplained. V and J calls and clone size are as listed in that table; D and trimming were resolved from the DNA. For this sample the table gives 170,000 or so clones, of which less than 95% were detected only once. 1.5% of the sample goes to the ten largest clones.

About this clone itself: Its cognate antigen has yet to be identified. Base qualities are not recorded, but no much larger clone differs from it by a single base.

Overall results and qualifications from the work: Reportedly, almost half of the unique spike-specific TCRs recognized epitopes lying outside the regions that are mutated in the B.1.351 and B.1.1.7 variants. The 56-69-year group was small, and its depth increase did not reach significance, likely because of low power. The whole spike protein was spanned by vaccine-associated CD4 TCRs, and dominant responses were seen in regions 160-218 and 743-854. Because no day 14 peak-response samples were available, the repertoires could be characterized only after the peak T cell response. After two AZD1222 doses, spike-specific TCR breadth and depth were significantly higher than at day 0 and than in MenACWY recipients. Conclusions about previously exposed vaccinees were limited because only six AZD1222 recipients were SARS-CoV-2 seropositive at baseline. Participants were mostly white British and included more females than males, and it was suggested by the authors that clonal diversity may have been underestimated.

The time point tag for this specimen amounts to: baseline before first vaccination. Vaccinee samples were obtained from the UK trials COV001 and COV002, which included a single-blind randomized controlled phase 2/3 trial of AZD1222 (ChAdOx1 nCoV-19) in healthy adults. Trial participant PBMC samples were collected at day 0 and day 28 after the second dose for TCRbeta chain sequencing. The CDR3 runs 15 amino acids, cysteine and phenylalanine included. CDR3 DNA only is kept here, 45 bases in frame from base 1. Looking up the germline V gene (reference sequence) yields CDR1 LNHDA and CDR2 SQIVND. V loses 6 bases at its end and J loses 4 bases; junction bases beyond the gene matches: 6.

The chain was built from TRBV19 and TRBJ2-3; a stretch of 11 junction bases matches TRBD2. The sequence came from an adult in good health. The sample consisted of peripheral blood, taken on day 0 of AZD1222 vaccination. The bases are TGTGCCAGTAGCCTACTAGCGGGGGTCTCAGATACGCAGTATTTT. This is translated as CASSLLAGVSDTQYF. The reference TRBV19 and TRBJ2-3 proteins fill in what lies around the CDR3, so the full variable domain reads DGGITQSPKYLFRKEGQNVTLSCEQNLNHDAMYWYRQDPGQGLRLIYYSQIVNDFQKGDIAEGYSVSREKKESFPLTVTSAQKNPTAFYLCASSLLAGVSDTQYFGPGTRLTVL.